This T cell receptor (beta chain) was recorded in a study of cytomegalovirus exposure and HLA in healthy donors. Findings and limits, study-wide: Rarity held for most TCR sequences, but there were some public TCRs that occurred in many donors. Researchers reported in a later analysis that a missense DCLRE1C variant was tied to TCR beta V- and J-gene trimming. Segments of the TCR beta V type were, in most cases, productive about 87% or about 30% of the time in an earlier analysis. Researchers reported from a later analysis that most CMV-associated TCR beta chains appeared HLA-restricted.

PCR employed 60 Vbeta and 13 Jbeta primers. This table comes from immunoSEQ multiplex PCR, and its TCRdb copy is limited to in-frame clones, with some not included. In the table there are some 120,000 clones, roughly four fifths of which are singletons. V lost 0 bases and J 3 bases, leaving 15 bases between the germline ends. Germline CDR1 is SGDLS and CDR2 is YYNGEE. The CDR3 is 16 residues long. This clone was detected only a few times. The antigen is not known. The chain employs TRBV9 and TRBJ2-5; TRBD2 might be the D (5 bases). Sequencing input: PBMCs. The receptor comes from a woman aged 18 to 35 in good health and CMV-seronegative. The CDR3 nucleotides read TGTGCCAGCAGCGTAGCGGGGTTGACAAACAAAGAGACCCAGTACTTC. This codes for CASSVAGLTNKETQYF.